The 15 T cell receptor beta chains reported below all come from one sample, sequenced in a study of blood T cells in healthy people across ages. Alongside a J-beta primer mix, a sample-barcoded 5' primer served in a second PCR lasting roughly 7 to 11 cycles. TCRdb fed the 5' RACE reads into MiXCR, producing one record per CDR3 protein. There are approximately 800,000 distinct CDR3 sequences in the sample; about 59% occur only once, and 28% lies in the top ten. The material sequenced was blood. Receptors originate from a man between 25 and 39 years old in good health.

Here the CDR3 reads CASSLDRGKNEQFF. CDR3 in DNA: TGTGCCAGCAGCTTGGACAGGGGGAAGAATGAGCAGTTCTTC. J is TRBJ2-1 and V is TRBV7-3; 10 bases are a match to TRBD1. The CDR3 is made up of 14 amino acids. Germline CDR1 SGHTA, CDR2 FQGTGA. J was trimmed by 7 bases and V by 3 bases; bases with no gene match: 3.

This clonotype was detected a few times. J is TRBJ2-1 and V is TRBV24-1; weak D call: TRBD1 (6 bases). CDR1 is KGHDR and CDR2 is SFDVKD in the germline V gene. Trimming removed 6 bases at V and 12 bases at J, with 14 bases between. The CDR3 spans 12 residues. CDR3 bases: TGTGCCACCAGTACGACAGGAAGAAGGCAGTTCTTC. Translated: CATSTTGRRQFF.

Only a few counts were recorded for this clonotype. Mismatch with germline at one junction end may stem from a read error. V gene TRBV29-1 combines with J gene TRBJ2-6, with D perhaps matching TRBD2 (5 bases). Germline V lookup: CDR1 SQVTM, CDR2 ANQGSEA. The CDR3 extends over 18 amino acids. CDR3 nucleotides: TGCAGCGTCCTACTAGTTTGGGTGCCTGGCTCTGGAGCCAACGTCCTGACTTTC. It is translated as CSVLLVWVPGSGANVLTF.

The J gene is TRBJ2-1, the V gene TRBV7-2; 8 nucleotides line up with TRBD2. This CDR3 is 16 amino acids long. Unmatched junction bases numbered 8, after V lost 2 bases and J lost 5 bases. Per the germline V gene, CDR1 is SGHTA and CDR2 is FQGNSA. CDR3: CASSLWVAGLNNEQFF. Written as DNA, the CDR3 is TGTGCCAGCAGCTTATGGGTAGCGGGGCTTAACAATGAGCAGTTCTTC.

The gene calls are TRBV15 and TRBJ2-5; D call uncertain. Trimming took off 0 bases at V and 2 bases at J, with 10 bases between the two ends. CDR1 and CDR2 from the germline V gene are LNHNV and YYDKDF (reference sequence). There are 15 residues in the CDR3. CDR3 sequence reads: CATSRDLGKQETQYF. Here the CDR3 DNA reads TGTGCCACCAGCAGAGATCTTGGGAAACAAGAGACCCAGTACTTC.

This rearrangement joins TRBV5-1 to TRBJ2-7; 7 nucleotides match TRBD1. Per germline, CDR1 SGHRS and CDR2 YFSETQ. The CDR3 extends over 15 amino acids. Trimming at V came to 0 bases and at J to 5 bases, leaving 8 bases not matched to a gene. CDR3 DNA: TGCGCCAGCAGCTTGGTGACGACAGGGCCGCACGAGCAGTACTTC. Amino acids: CASSLVTTGPHEQYF.

CDR3 nucleotides: TGTGCCAGCAGTAGAGGACCAGATTCACCCCTCCACTTT. Amino acid sequence: CASSRGPDSPLHF. V gene TRBV7-3 combines with J gene TRBJ1-6; no definite D call. CDR3 length: 13 amino acids. V was trimmed by 6 bases and J by 8 bases, leaving 11 bases between them. CDR1 is SGHTA and CDR2 is FQGTGA in the germline V gene.

In its sample, this clonotype was seen a few times. Sequence at one end of the junction differs from germline and may be a read error. The chain has TRBV12-3 or TRBV12-4 and TRBJ2-5; 10 bases agree with TRBD2. The CDR3 is 17 amino acids. DNA of the CDR3: TGTGCCAGCAGCCTCCGTCCTAGCGGGGGCACTCAAGAGACCCAGAACTTC. Translated, it gives CASSLRPSGGTQETQNF.

The J gene is TRBJ2-3, the V gene TRBV7-2; 12 bases fit TRBD1. This CDR3 is built from 17 residues. J was trimmed by 3 bases and V by 5 bases; bases with no gene match: 9. From germline, CDR1 is SGHTA and CDR2 FQGNSA. The CDR3 nucleotides read TGTGCCAGCAGCCCGGGGGACAGGGGGCTCGGGACAGATACGCAGTATTTT. Translating it yields CASSPGDRGLGTDTQYF.

The chain combines TRBV10-3 with TRBJ2-7; 9 bases map to TRBD1. The J segment lost 7 bases and the V segment lost 10 bases, leaving 17 bases of the junction unmatched. CDR1 is ENHRY and CDR2 is SYGVKD in the germline V gene. The CDR3 is made up of 15 amino acids. CDR3 DNA sequence: TGTGCCACCCAAACAGGGGGCATCGGCGCGGGTGAGCAGTACTTC. This sequence encodes CATQTGGIGAGEQYF.

The J gene is TRBJ2-1, the V gene TRBV20-1; 9 bases agree with TRBD2. This CDR3 is built from 14 residues. V dropped 5 bases and J dropped 6; count of bases not matched to a gene: 8. CDR1 and CDR2 (germline): DFQATT, SNEGSKA (reference sequence). CDR3 coding DNA: TGCAGTGCTCTTAGCGGGGGCGGGGGCAATGAGCAGTTCTTC. This encodes CSALSGGGGNEQFF.

V is TRBV20-1 and J is TRBJ2-2; TRBD1 is a possible D gene (6 bases). The V end lost 1 base, the J end lost 6 bases, and 15 bases lay between the germline ends. Germline V CDR1 and CDR2: DFQATT, SNEGSKA (reference sequence). The CDR3 runs 15 residues. CDR3 amino acids: CSARVAGTLAGELFF. CDR3 DNA sequence: TGCAGTGCTAGAGTGGCCGGGACATTGGCCGGGGAGCTGTTTTTT.

This clonotype was detected only once. The CDR3 reads CSARATGANVLTF. CDR3 nucleotides: TGCAGTGCTAGAGCAACCGGGGCCAACGTCCTGACTTTC. The genes are TRBV20-1 and TRBJ2-6, with no clear D. The CDR3 loop spans 13 amino acids. V was pared by 1 base and J by 4 bases, with 5 bases between. Germline values: CDR1 DFQATT, CDR2 SNEGSKA (reference sequence).

V usage is TRBV7-2 and J usage is TRBJ2-7, with no clear D. The tail of the sequence fits TRBJ2-5 better, so the J call may be wrong. The CDR3 contains 12 residues. Germline V lookup: CDR1 SGHTA, CDR2 FQGNSA. The chain's CDR3 is CASSSEPETQYF. Written as DNA, the CDR3 is TGTGCCAGCAGCTCTGAACCTGAGACCCAGTACTTC.

This clonotype was seen a few times. The chain has TRBV7-6 and TRBJ2-3; 8 bases map to TRBD2. The ends lost 1 base at V and 2 bases at J; junction bases unmatched: 5. Germline CDR1 reads SGHVS; CDR2 reads FNYEAQ. This CDR3 region has 16 residues. CDR3 nucleotides: TGTGCCAGCAGCTTAGGGCTAGCGGGCAACACAGATACGCAGTATTTT. As protein: CASSLGLAGNTDTQYF.